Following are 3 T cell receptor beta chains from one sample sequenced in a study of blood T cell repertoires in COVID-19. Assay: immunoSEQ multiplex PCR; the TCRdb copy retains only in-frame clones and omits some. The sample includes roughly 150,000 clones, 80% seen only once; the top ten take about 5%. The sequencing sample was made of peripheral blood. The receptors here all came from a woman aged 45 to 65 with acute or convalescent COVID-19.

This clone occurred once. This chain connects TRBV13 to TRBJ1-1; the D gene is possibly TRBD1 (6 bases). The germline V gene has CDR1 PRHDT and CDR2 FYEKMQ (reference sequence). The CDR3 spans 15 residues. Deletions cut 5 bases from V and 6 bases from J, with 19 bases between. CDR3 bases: TGTGCCAGCAGCCCACCCCCGCCAGGGGTCCCTGAAGCTTTCTTT. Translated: CASSPPPPGVPEAFF.

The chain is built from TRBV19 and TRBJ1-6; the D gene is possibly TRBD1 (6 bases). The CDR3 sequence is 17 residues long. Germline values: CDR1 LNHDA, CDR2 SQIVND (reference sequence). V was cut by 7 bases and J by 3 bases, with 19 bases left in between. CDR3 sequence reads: CASTQRPGTLYNSPLHF. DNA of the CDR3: TGTGCCAGTACCCAAAGGCCGGGGACACTCTATAATTCACCCCTCCACTTT.

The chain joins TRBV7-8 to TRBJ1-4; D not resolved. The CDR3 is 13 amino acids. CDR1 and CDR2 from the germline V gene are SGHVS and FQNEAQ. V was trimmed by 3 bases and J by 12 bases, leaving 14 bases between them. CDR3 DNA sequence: TGTGCCAGCAGCTTTTCTAGGTCTGAGCAACTGTTTTTT. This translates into CASSFSRSEQLFF.